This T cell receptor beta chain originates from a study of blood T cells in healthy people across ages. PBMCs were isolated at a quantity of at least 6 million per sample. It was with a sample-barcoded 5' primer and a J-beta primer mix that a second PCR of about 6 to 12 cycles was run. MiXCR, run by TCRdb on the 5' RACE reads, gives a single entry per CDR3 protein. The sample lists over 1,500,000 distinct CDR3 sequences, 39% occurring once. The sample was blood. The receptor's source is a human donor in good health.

The CDR3 DNA reads TGTGCCAGCAGACTAATTGGGGGGCTACACACTGAAGCTTTCTTT. This translates into CASRLIGGLHTEAFF. This chain uses TRBV7-2 with TRBJ1-1; a weak D match, TRBD1 (6 bases). V lost 6 bases, J lost 3 bases, and 17 bases lay in between. Germline CDR1 is SGHTA and CDR2 is FQGNSA. CDR3 length: 15 amino acids.